Below, one T cell receptor (beta chain) is given with its context. The CDR3 covers 13 residues. Germline CDR1 reads GTSNPN; CDR2 reads SVGIG (reference sequence). V was clipped by 3 bases and J by 4 bases; unmatched bases: 3. The source of the sample is a study of blood T cell repertoires in COVID-19. The overall study: COVID-19 samples collected from the United States, Italy and Spain covered acute and convalescent phases. T cells, B-cell-depleted T cells, or PBMCs provided the cDNA or gDNA that served as material.

Study processing details: Researchers report that nucleated cell counts were estimated from reference gene primer amplification. Some clones are missing from TCRdb's copy, which holds only in-frame ones; the method was immunoSEQ multiplex PCR. Clone size and the V and J calls come from that table; the DNA yielded D and trimming. This table has about 290,000 clones, approximately 86% appearing once. The sequence derives from a woman aged 45 to 65 with active or convalescent COVID-19. The V gene is TRBV30, the J gene TRBJ1-5; 7 nucleotides match TRBD1. Sequencing was done on a sample of peripheral blood. Written as DNA, the CDR3 is TGTGCCTGGAGCCAACAGGGGAATCAGCCCCAGCATTTT. Protein: CAWSQQGNQPQHF. The full variable domain, rest sourced from reference TRBV30 and TRBJ1-5, is SQTIHQWPATLVQPVGSPLSLECTVEGTSNPNLYWYRQAAGRGLQLLFYSVGIGQISSEVPQNLSASRPQDRQFILSSKKLLLSDSGFYLCAWSQQGNQPQHFGDGTRLSIL.